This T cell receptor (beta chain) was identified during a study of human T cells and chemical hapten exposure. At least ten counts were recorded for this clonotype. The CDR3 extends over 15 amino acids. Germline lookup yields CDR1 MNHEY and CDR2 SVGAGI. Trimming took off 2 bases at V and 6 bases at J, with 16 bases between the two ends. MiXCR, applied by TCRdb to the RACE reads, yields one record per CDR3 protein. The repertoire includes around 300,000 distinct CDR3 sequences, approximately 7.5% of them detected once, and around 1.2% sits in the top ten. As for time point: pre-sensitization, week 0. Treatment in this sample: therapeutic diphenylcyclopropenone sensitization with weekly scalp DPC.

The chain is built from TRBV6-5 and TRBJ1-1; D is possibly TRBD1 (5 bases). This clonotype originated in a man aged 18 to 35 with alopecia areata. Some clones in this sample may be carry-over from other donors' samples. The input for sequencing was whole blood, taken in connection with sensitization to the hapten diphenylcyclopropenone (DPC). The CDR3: CASSYERGESPEAFF. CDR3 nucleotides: TGTGCCAGCAGTTACGAGAGGGGCGAGAGCCCTGAAGCTTTCTTT.